This TCR beta chain was observed in a study of T cells in Graves' hyperthyroidism and ophthalmopathy. Authors of the study amplified TCR beta CDR3 regions from RNA transcripts. Initially, a first-round RT-PCR of the TCR CDR3 employed the HTBI primer set. TCRdb independently ran MiXCR on the multiplex PCR reads; one entry per CDR3 protein. The sample has 500,000 to 800,000 distinct CDR3 sequences, approximately 14% seen once. Not enrolled were patients with uncontrolled infection, other autoimmune disease, pregnancy or lactation. Germline V gene sequence: CDR1 MNHEY, CDR2 SMNVEV (reference sequence). Trimming stripped 0 bases from V and 5 bases from J, with 11 bases between. The CDR3 has 16 amino acids. Study-wide results and limits: A 13 V-J signature model discriminated ophthalmopathy versus stable hyperthyroidism. The model foresaw ophthalmopathy a median around 6.4 months prior to onset.

Of note for this clonotype: Its antigen is currently unknown.

The sequence was obtained from a woman in her 50s with Graves' ophthalmopathy. The chain employs TRBV27 and TRBJ1-6; D may be TRBD1 (5 bases). Sequencing was done on a sample of blood. The CDR3 sequence is CASSLSPGLNNSPLHF. As DNA, the CDR3 is TGTGCCAGCAGTTTATCTCCGGGACTGAATAATTCACCCCTCCACTTT.